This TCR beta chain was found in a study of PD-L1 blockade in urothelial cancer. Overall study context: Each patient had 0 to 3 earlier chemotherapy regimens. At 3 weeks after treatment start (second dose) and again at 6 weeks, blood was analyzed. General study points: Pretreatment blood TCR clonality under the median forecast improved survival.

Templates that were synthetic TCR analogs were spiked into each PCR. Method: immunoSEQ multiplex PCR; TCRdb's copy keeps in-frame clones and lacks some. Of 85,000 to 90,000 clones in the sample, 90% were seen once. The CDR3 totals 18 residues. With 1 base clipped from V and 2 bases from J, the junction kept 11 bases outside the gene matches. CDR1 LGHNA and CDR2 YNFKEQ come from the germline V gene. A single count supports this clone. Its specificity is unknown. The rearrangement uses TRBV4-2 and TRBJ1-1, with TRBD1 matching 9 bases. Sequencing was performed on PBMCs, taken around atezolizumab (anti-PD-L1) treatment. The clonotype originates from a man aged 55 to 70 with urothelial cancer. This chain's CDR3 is CASSQGYGTGTPNTEAFF. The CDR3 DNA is TGTGCCAGCAGCCAAGGATATGGGACAGGGACACCCAACACTGAAGCTTTCTTT.